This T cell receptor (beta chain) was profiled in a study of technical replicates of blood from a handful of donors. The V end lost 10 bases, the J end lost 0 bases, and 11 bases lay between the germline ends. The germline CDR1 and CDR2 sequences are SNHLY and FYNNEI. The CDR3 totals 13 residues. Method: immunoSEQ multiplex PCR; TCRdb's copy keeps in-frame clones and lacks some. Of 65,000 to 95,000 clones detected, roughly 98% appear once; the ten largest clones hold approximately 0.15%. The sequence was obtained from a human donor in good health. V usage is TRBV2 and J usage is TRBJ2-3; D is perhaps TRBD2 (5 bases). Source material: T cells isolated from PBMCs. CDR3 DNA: TGTGCCATGCAAGCGGAAAGCACAGATACGCAGTATTTT. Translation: CAMQAESTDTQYF. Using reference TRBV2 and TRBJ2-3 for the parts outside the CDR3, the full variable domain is EPEVTQTPSHQVTQMGQEVILRCVPISNHLYFYWYRQILGQKVEFLVSFYNNEISEKSEIFDDQFSVERPDGSNFTLKIRSTKLEDSAMYFCAMQAESTDTQYFGPGTRLTVL.